The present TCR beta chain was sequenced within a study of Ad26.COV2.S vaccination and SARS-CoV-2 variants. Study summary: The trial was COV1001 and the donor's arm was Ad26.COV2.S.

Indicated treatment: some 20 received Ad26.COV2.S at low or high dose, single or two shots; five or six received placebo; per-sample allocation not given. Vaccine and placebo recipients were sampled on day 63 after the first injection. The administered vaccine (an Ad26 vector) expressed Wuhan-strain SARS-CoV-2 spike. General study points: Reported findings describe substantial breadth in spike-specific CD8+ and CD4+ T cell responses following vaccination. Placebo recipients and vaccine recipients were similar in non-spike TCR breadth.

Regarding this clone: Its matching antigen is unknown.

Profiled with immunoSEQ multiplex PCR; TCRdb holds only in-frame clones, not every one. The data hold about 280,000 clones, with over 75% observed a single time. CDR3 length: 16 amino acids. In germline, CDR1 is KGHDR, CDR2 SFDVKD. Deletions cut 5 bases from V and 0 bases from J, with 14 bases between. This receptor was obtained from a person between 18 and 65 years old who received the Ad26.COV2.S COVID-19 vaccine or a placebo. The chain couples TRBV24-1 to TRBJ2-3, with D tentatively TRBD1 (5 bases). The specimen comprised peripheral blood, sampled in a trial of Ad26.COV2.S vaccine versus placebo. DNA of the CDR3: TGTGCCACCAGTGGGGGCCCTTCTTCTAGCACAGATACGCAGTATTTT. It yields the protein CATSGGPSSSTDTQYF.